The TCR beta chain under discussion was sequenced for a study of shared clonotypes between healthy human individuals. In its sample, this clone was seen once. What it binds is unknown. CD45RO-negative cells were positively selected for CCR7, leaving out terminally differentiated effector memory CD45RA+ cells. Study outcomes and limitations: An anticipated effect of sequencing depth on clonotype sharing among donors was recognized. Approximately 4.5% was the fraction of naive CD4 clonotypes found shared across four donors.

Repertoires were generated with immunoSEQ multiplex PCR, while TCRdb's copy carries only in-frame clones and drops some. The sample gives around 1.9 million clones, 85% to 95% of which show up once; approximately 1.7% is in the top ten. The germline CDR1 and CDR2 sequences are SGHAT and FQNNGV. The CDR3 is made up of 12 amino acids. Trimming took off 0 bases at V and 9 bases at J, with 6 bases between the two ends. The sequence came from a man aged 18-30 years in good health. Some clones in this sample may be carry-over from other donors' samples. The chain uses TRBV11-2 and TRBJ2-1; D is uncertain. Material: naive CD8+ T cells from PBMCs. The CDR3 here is CASSLDWAEQFF. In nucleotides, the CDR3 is TGTGCCAGCAGCTTAGATTGGGCTGAGCAGTTCTTC. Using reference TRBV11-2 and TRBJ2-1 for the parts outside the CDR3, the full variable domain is EAGVAQSPRYKIIEKRQSVAFWCNPISGHATLYWYQQILGQGPKLLIQFQNNGVVDDSQLPKDRFSAERLKGVDSTLKIQPAKLEDSAVYLCASSLDWAEQFFGPGTRLTVL.